This T cell receptor (beta chain) was documented in a study of vaccination and CD4 T cells after COVID-19. Study background: Control cultures received a CEFX pool, an HIV-1 Nef pool, or no peptide. Findings of the study overall: Convalescent patients had 304 of 307 vaccine-specific clones showing spike mono-reactivity.

Researchers used the Oncomine TCR Beta short-read assay to sequence DNA from cultured CD4+ T cells. TCRdb independently ran MiXCR on the PCR reads; one entry per CDR3 protein. In the table there are around 26,000 distinct CDR3 sequences, 67% of which are singletons. Treatment defined: roughly 10-day PBMC culture with coronavirus spike peptide pools or control peptides (ViraFEST assay). Points on this clonotype: The antigen remains unidentified.

The V end was cut by 6 bases, the J end by 3 bases, with 13 bases between. CDR3 size: 14 residues. This specimen was CD4+ T cells from blood, cultured in vitro, taken after SARS-CoV-2 vaccination. The chain links TRBV12-3 or TRBV12-4 to TRBJ2-3; a weak D match, TRBD1 (6 bases). This clonotype was obtained from a human donor who received a COVID-19 vaccine. The chain's CDR3 is CASRYRGSTDTQYF. The CDR3 coding sequence is TGTGCCAGCAGATATAGGGGGAGTACAGATACGCAGTATTTT.